Listed below are T cell receptor beta chains from one sample, sequenced in a study of shared T cell receptors in the human thymus. Profiling relied on immunoSEQ multiplex PCR, and the TCRdb table lists in-frame clones only, not all of them. The data hold 550,000 to 800,000 clones, with around 85% observed a single time. Another study also made use of these data, one on human thymus T cells.

Sequencing was performed on thymocytes. The source is a girl in the first two years of life with a congenital heart defect. Each CDR3 is given with its conserved first and last residue. A clone size is listed for some rows: how often the clone was seen (once, few, many), or a class if it is expanded.

NA	TRBJ1-1	TRBV6-6	CASSCLSGFHTEAFF
NA	TRBJ1-2	TRBV6-6	CASSYRDRVGGYTF
NA	TRBJ2-2	TRBV4-3	CASSPSVLSGTGGGGELFF
NA	TRBJ2-7	TRBV5-6	CASSLVAGGHYEQYF
few	TRBJ1-1	TRBV30	CAWSAQKTGGGTEAFF
NA	TRBJ2-1	TRBV4-2	CASSQDNLAGHNEQFF
NA	TRBJ1-2	TRBV27	CASSLKQQGAGYTF
NA	TRBJ1-1	TRBV6-5	CASSEARDTEAFF
NA	TRBJ2-3	TRBV5-1	CASSSTEGTQYF
NA	TRBJ1-4	TRBV2	CASSDTATNEKLFF
once	TRBJ2-1	TRBV7-3	CASSPQGRKAYNEQFF
NA	TRBJ1-2	TRBV28	CASSTADYGYTF
NA	TRBJ1-1	TRBV6-5	CASSSDRGPNTEAFF
NA	TRBJ1-2	TRBV21-1	CASSKRTGINYGYTF
NA	TRBJ1-2	TRBV4-1	CASSQDRDVPYGYTF
NA	TRBJ1-5	TRBV2	CASAVSNQPQHF
NA	TRBJ2-7	TRBV10-1	CASSESGGTGTYEQYF
NA	TRBJ2-7	TRBV14	CASSHRVHSYEQYF
NA	TRBJ2-7	TRBV29-1	CSVESTGLFHEQYF
few	TRBJ1-5	TRBV4-3	CASSQDLGGPGNSNQPQHF
NA	TRBJ1-1	TRBV9	CASSRTGDTEAFF
NA	TRBJ1-4	TRBV5-5	CASSLWGGLKGHSNEKLFF
NA	TRBJ2-7	TRBV25-1	CASSVEGEPYEFRRQYF
NA	TRBJ2-5	TRBV2	CASSVLAGEQETQYF
once	TRBJ1-1	TRBV5-4	CASSWLRGYGAEAFF
NA	TRBJ1-3	TRBV5-4	CASSSPDGTGTSGNTIYF
NA	TRBJ2-2	TRBV21-1	CASSRLRRDRGQGEDTGELFF
NA	TRBJ2-2	TRBV7-2	CASSLPTPRRANTGELFF
NA	TRBJ2-5	TRBV9	CASSVAGGTGKETQYF
NA	TRBJ1-2	TRBV19	CASSIDGTAYGYTF
NA	TRBJ2-1	TRBV6-1	CASSECCGEENEQFF
NA	TRBJ1-3	TRBV2	CASNRRRPQGIGNTIYF